The 16 T cell receptor beta chains reported below all come from one sample, sequenced in a study of cytomegalovirus exposure and HLA in healthy donors. In the PCR, 60 Vbeta and 13 Jbeta primers were used. The protocol was immunoSEQ multiplex PCR, while the TCRdb copy is restricted to in-frame clones and leaves out a portion. The sample consists of some 180,000 clones, 70% to 80% of them appearing once. The sample was PBMCs. These receptors were obtained from a man aged 25-40 years in good health and CMV-seronegative.

V and J are TRBV7-3 and TRBJ1-2, with TRBD1 matching 8 bases. The ends lost 5 bases at V and 3 bases at J; junction bases unmatched: 8. Germline V gives CDR1 SGHTA, CDR2 FQGTGA. The CDR3 loop spans 15 amino acids. CDR3 sequence: CASSRSGGADYGYTF. CDR3 nucleotides: TGTGCCAGCAGCCGTTCAGGGGGCGCGGACTATGGCTACACCTTC.

The chain joins TRBV6-1 to TRBJ2-7; TRBD2 might be the D (6 bases). This CDR3 has 14 residues. CDR1 and CDR2 from the germline V gene are MNHNS and SASEGT. With 3 bases removed from V and 6 bases from J, the gap between germline ends came to 15 bases. CDR3 protein: CASSDAGIRVEQYF. The DNA of the CDR3 is TGTGCCAGCAGTGATGCGGGAATCCGGGTCGAGCAGTACTTC.

This clone was counted a few times. The rearrangement uses TRBV11-3 and TRBJ1-2, with 8 bases fitting TRBD1. This CDR3 is built from 16 residues. Germline lookup yields CDR1 SGHNT and CDR2 YENEEA. The trim removed 3 bases at V and 8 bases at J, leaving 14 bases unmatched. CDR3 DNA: TGTGCCAGCAGCTTGACCAAGGACAGGGCCTTCATCGGCTACACCTTC. Translation: CASSLTKDRAFIGYTF.

V gene TRBV6-5 combines with J gene TRBJ2-3, with 9 bases matching TRBD2. Germline lookup yields CDR1 MNHEY and CDR2 SVGAGI. The CDR3 covers 15 residues. The J segment lost 6 bases and the V segment lost 3 bases, leaving 7 bases of the junction unmatched. The CDR3 DNA reads as TGTGCCAGCAGTTATGGGCTAGCGGGGACGGATACGCAGTATTTT. Translated, it gives CASSYGLAGTDTQYF.

This clone showed up just once. J is TRBJ2-3 and V is TRBV6-5; TRBD2 might be the D (5 bases). Trimming shortened V by 0 bases and J by 4 bases, and 11 bases separated the two germline ends. The CDR3 extends over 15 amino acids. The germline CDR1 and CDR2 sequences are MNHEY and SVGAGI. CDR3 residues: CASSYSEVAADTQYF. CDR3 in DNA: TGTGCCAGCAGTTACTCGGAGGTGGCCGCAGATACGCAGTATTTT.

This clone was recorded a few times. The chain recombines TRBV28 with TRBJ2-2; D is perhaps TRBD1 (6 bases). Trimming left V 4 bases short and J 9 bases short, with 24 bases between. CDR1 is MDHEN, CDR2 SYDVKM, per germline. This CDR3 spans 17 amino acids. As DNA, the CDR3 is TGTGCCAGCAGTTCCCTAACATTACAGGGCGGTGAGCGGGAGCTGTTTTTT. It translates to CASSSLTLQGGERELFF.

The chain has TRBV19 and TRBJ1-5, with a possible D match to TRBD1 (5 bases). V dropped 5 bases and J dropped 5 bases, with 16 bases sitting between them. The germline CDR1 and CDR2 sequences are LNHDA and SQIVND (reference sequence). This CDR3 is built from 15 residues. This CDR3 is CASSSDLGGYQPQHF. The CDR3 DNA reads as TGTGCCAGTAGTTCAGACCTTGGGGGGTATCAGCCCCAGCATTTT.

The chain links TRBV7-3 to TRBJ2-1; 7 bases fit TRBD1. The CDR3 runs to 14 residues. Germline trimming cut 4 bases from V and 6 bases from J; bases unmatched to any gene: 6. CDR1 and CDR2 from the germline V gene are SGHTA and FQGTGA. The DNA for the CDR3 is TGTGCCAGCAGCTCCCAAGGGGGCTTCAATGAGCAGTTCTTC. Translated: CASSSQGGFNEQFF.

The rearrangement uses TRBV5-1 and TRBJ2-5, with 7 bases identical to TRBD1. The V segment lost 5 bases and the J segment 7 bases; nucleotides outside the gene matches: 11. Germline CDR1 SGHRS, CDR2 YFSETQ. The CDR3 runs to 14 residues. CDR3 amino acids: CASRTEGQLLTQYF. The CDR3 region has the DNA TGCGCCAGCAGGACCGAGGGACAGCTCTTGACCCAGTACTTC.

This clone has a handful of counts. The CDR3 DNA reads as TGTGCCATCAGTGCAACGGGAGCTCGAGATGAGCAGTTCTTC. It encodes CAISATGARDEQFF. This chain uses TRBV10-3 with TRBJ2-1; D perhaps matches TRBD2 (6 bases). V was clipped by 4 bases and J by 8 bases, with 15 bases between them. The germline CDR1 and CDR2 sequences are ENHRY and SYGVKD. The CDR3 has 14 amino acids.

Comment on this clone: Its ends do not fully match the called genes, so a read error is possible. V usage is TRBV29-1 and J usage is TRBJ2-3; 8 nucleotides line up with TRBD2. Germline lookup yields CDR1 SQVTM and CDR2 ANQGSEA. The CDR3 totals 13 residues. For the CDR3, the DNA is TGCAGCGTGGGGACTAGACGCACTGATACGCAGTATTTT. It codes for CSVGTRRTDTQYF.

V is TRBV2 and J is TRBJ1-3; D remains ambiguous. The CDR3 has 15 amino acids. With 2 bases removed from V and 8 bases from J, the gap between germline ends came to 16 bases. Germline V lookup: CDR1 SNHLY, CDR2 FYNNEI. The DNA of the CDR3 is TGTGCCAGCAGTGAAAGGACTCACACCCGAGACACCATATATTTT. Encoded protein: CASSERTHTRDTIYF.

The chain is built from TRBV29-1 and TRBJ2-5, with 9 positions matching TRBD2. The J call may be faulty, since TRBJ2-7 better matches the DNA end. The CDR3 totals 14 residues. Germline values: CDR1 SQVTM, CDR2 ANQGSEA. The CDR3 nucleotides read TGCAGCGTCGATAGCGGGAGTGGATCCTACGAGCAGTACTTC. Translating it yields CSVDSGSGSYEQYF.

The chain employs TRBV19 and TRBJ1-1; possibly TRBD1 for D (6 bases). The germline V gene has CDR1 LNHDA and CDR2 SQIVND (reference sequence). The V end lost 3 bases, the J end lost 1 base, and 15 bases lay between the germline ends. This CDR3 has 16 residues. This chain's CDR3 is CASSISAGEPNTEAFF. CDR3 nucleotides: TGTGCCAGTAGTATTTCGGCAGGGGAGCCGAACACTGAAGCTTTCTTT. Looking up the rest from reference TRBV19 and TRBJ1-1 gives the full variable domain: DGGITQSPKYLFRKEGQNVTLSCEQNLNHDAMYWYRQDPGQGLRLIYYSQIVNDFQKGDIAEGYSVSREKKESFPLTVTSAQKNPTAFYLCASSISAGEPNTEAFFGQGTRLTVV.

The chain has TRBV29-1 and TRBJ2-7; TRBD1 matches at 9 bases. With V trimmed by 4 bases and J by 3 bases, 7 bases remained unmatched. Germline V lookup: CDR1 SQVTM, CDR2 ANQGSEA. The CDR3 is 14 residues long. The CDR3 is CSVVRRDRVYEQYF. CDR3 in DNA: TGCAGCGTTGTACGCCGGGACAGGGTCTACGAGCAGTACTTC.

The J gene is TRBJ2-7, the V gene TRBV11-2, with TRBD2 identical over 13 bases. Per germline, CDR1 SGHAT and CDR2 FQNNGV. The V and J ends lost 4 bases and 0 bases, in that order; junction bases with no gene match: 12. CDR3 length equals 19 residues. The CDR3 loop reads CASSSRGLAGDIFSYEQYF. CDR3 DNA sequence: TGTGCCAGCAGCTCCCGAGGACTAGCGGGAGACATCTTCTCCTACGAGCAGTACTTC.